What follows are 26 T cell receptor beta chains derived from one specimen sequenced in a study of cytomegalovirus exposure and HLA in healthy donors. The PCR contained 60 Vbeta and 13 Jbeta primers. Sequencing used immunoSEQ multiplex PCR; TCRdb keeps in-frame clones, though not all of them. This sample's table reports about 75,000 clones. Sequencing input: PBMCs. These receptors originate from a man aged 40-55 years in good health and CMV-seronegative.

The chain is built from TRBV28 and TRBJ1-1, with 9 bases that match TRBD1. CDR3 length: 14 residues. Trimming cost V 6 bases and J 3 bases; bases outside gene matches: 5. In germline, CDR1 is MDHEN, CDR2 SYDVKM. The CDR3 DNA is TGTGCCAGCAGCACACAGGGGGCACACACTGAAGCTTTCTTT. It translates to CASSTQGAHTEAFF.

The chain recombines TRBV7-9 with TRBJ1-4; a weak D match, TRBD1 (5 bases). Trimming pared 5 bases from V and 6 bases from J, leaving 10 bases between. This CDR3 has 13 residues. Per the germline V gene, CDR1 is SEHNR and CDR2 is FQNEAQ (reference sequence). CDR3 loop: CASSGRGDEKLFF. The CDR3 nucleotides read TGTGCCAGCAGCGGGAGGGGTGATGAAAAACTGTTTTTT.

The V and J genes are TRBV12-5 and TRBJ2-3; 9 bases are shared with TRBD2. Germline-derived CDR1 and CDR2 are LGHNT and FRNRAP. V lost 1 base to trimming and J lost 0 bases; unmatched junction nucleotides: 2. The CDR3 is 16 residues long. This chain's CDR3 is CASGLGLAASTDTQYF. CDR3 DNA sequence: TGTGCTAGTGGTTTGGGACTAGCGGCTAGCACAGATACGCAGTATTTT.

The chain uses TRBV11-3 and TRBJ2-5, with 9 bases matching TRBD1. V shed 2 bases and J 0 bases; nucleotides not matched to a gene: 7. CDR1 is SGHNT and CDR2 is YENEEA in the germline V gene. The length of the CDR3 is 17 residues. CDR3 sequence: CASSLSLGQGYQETQYF. In DNA, the CDR3 is TGTGCCAGCAGCTTATCTCTAGGACAGGGGTACCAAGAGACCCAGTACTTC.

The chain carries TRBV19 and TRBJ2-7, with D possibly being TRBD2 (6 bases). CDR3 length: 14 amino acids. V dropped 4 bases and J dropped 3 bases, with 13 bases sitting between them. The germline V gene has CDR1 LNHDA and CDR2 SQIVND (reference sequence). CDR3 bases: TGTGCCAGTAGTAATCAGGGAGGAAACTACGAGCAGTACTTC. Its protein product is CASSNQGGNYEQYF.

Details on this clone: Its ends do not fully match the called genes, so a read error is possible. The V call is TRBV7-9, the J call TRBJ2-1; a weak D match, TRBD2 (6 bases). CDR1 is SEHNR, CDR2 FQNEAQ, per germline (reference sequence). The CDR3 is made up of 14 amino acids. The CDR3 protein is CASNLAENYNEQFF. The CDR3 nucleotides are TGTGCCAGCAACTTAGCGGAGAACTACAATGAGCAGTTCTTC.

The chain recombines TRBV5-6 with TRBJ2-3; 8 positions agree with TRBD1. This CDR3 has 14 residues. The V and J ends lost 6 bases and 2 bases, in that order; junction bases with no gene match: 5. The V gene's germline CDR1 is SGHDT and CDR2 YYEEEE. CDR3 in DNA: TGTGCCAGCAACACAGGGGGATTCACAGATACGCAGTATTTT. Its translation is CASNTGGFTDTQYF.

The chain recombines TRBV6-5 with TRBJ1-6, with TRBD1 matching over 11 bases. Germline CDR1 and CDR2: MNHEY and SVGAGI. The V and J ends lost 6 bases and 11 bases, in that order; junction bases with no gene match: 6. This CDR3 comprises 14 residues. CDR3 sequence: CASRGTGGSAPLHF. CDR3 DNA sequence: TGTGCCAGCAGGGGGACAGGGGGAAGTGCACCCCTCCACTTT.

The genes are TRBV14 and TRBJ2-2; 9 positions match TRBD1. The CDR3 totals 16 residues. V lost 4 bases to trimming and J lost 4 bases; unmatched junction nucleotides: 7. CDR1 and CDR2 (germline): SGHDN, FVKESK. The DNA of the CDR3 is TGTGCCAGCAGCCGCCCGGGACAGGGAGGCACCGGGGAGCTGTTTTTT. This sequence encodes CASSRPGQGGTGELFF.

V and J are TRBV5-8 and TRBJ2-5, with TRBD2 identical over 9 bases. The trim removed 4 bases at V and 2 bases at J, leaving 6 bases unmatched. The CDR3 is 15 residues long. Germline V lookup: CDR1 SGHTS, CDR2 YDEGEE. CDR3 DNA sequence: TGTGCCAGCAGCCGTAGCGGGGGCCCTCAAGAGACCCAGTACTTC. Residues: CASSRSGGPQETQYF.

The chain combines TRBV27 with TRBJ1-2; 9 nucleotides agree with TRBD1. The CDR3 contains 14 residues. Germline CDR1 and CDR2: MNHEY and SMNVEV (reference sequence). V was clipped by 5 bases and J by 3 bases; unmatched bases: 4. Here the CDR3 DNA reads TGTGCCAGCAGTCGCCGGGACAGGGACTATGGCTACACCTTC. Translating gives CASSRRDRDYGYTF.

This chain uses TRBV7-2 with TRBJ2-1; D is perhaps TRBD2 (6 bases). From germline, CDR1 is SGHTA and CDR2 FQGNSA. This CDR3 is 15 amino acids long. The V and J ends lost 5 bases and 10 bases respectively, with 21 bases between them. CDR3 nucleotide sequence: TGTGCCAGCAGCCAACCGGGACTGACTACAATGGAGCAGTTCTTC. It encodes CASSQPGLTTMEQFF. Using reference TRBV7-2 and TRBJ2-1 for the parts outside the CDR3, the full variable domain is GAGVSQSPSNKVTEKGKDVELRCDPISGHTALYWYRQSLGQGLEFLIYFQGNSAPDKSGLPSDRFSAERTGGSVSTLTIQRTQQEDSAVYLCASSQPGLTTMEQFFGPGTRLTVL.

This chain connects TRBV27 to TRBJ2-3; no definite D call. Germline loops: CDR1 MNHEY, CDR2 SMNVEV (reference sequence). The CDR3 is 12 residues long. V was trimmed by 8 bases and J by 4 bases, leaving 10 bases between them. This CDR3 reads CASVQAPDTQYF. The DNA for the CDR3 is TGTGCCAGCGTTCAGGCTCCAGATACGCAGTATTTT.

This chain uses TRBV4-2 with TRBJ2-5; D remains unclear. The CDR3 has 15 residues. V was trimmed by 1 base and J by 1 base, leaving 10 bases between them. Per germline, CDR1 LGHNA and CDR2 YNFKEQ. The CDR3 nucleotides are TGTGCCAGCAGCCAAGTGGCTGCTAGCCAAGAGACCCAGTACTTC. Its translation is CASSQVAASQETQYF.

The V call is TRBV30, the J call TRBJ2-3, with 7 bases lining up with TRBD2. This CDR3 contains 15 residues. CDR1 GTSNPN and CDR2 SVGIG come from the germline V gene (reference sequence). The V and J ends lost 3 bases and 2 bases, in that order; junction bases with no gene match: 8. CDR3 coding DNA: TGTGCCTGGAGGGCGGGGCGGGGGTCCACAGATACGCAGTATTTT. Its translation is CAWRAGRGSTDTQYF. The full variable domain, rest sourced from reference TRBV30 and TRBJ2-3, is SQTIHQWPATLVQPVGSPLSLECTVEGTSNPNLYWYRQAAGRGLQLLFYSVGIGQISSEVPQNLSASRPQDRQFILSSKKLLLSDSGFYLCAWRAGRGSTDTQYFGPGTRLTVL.

The rearrangement uses TRBV6-6 and TRBJ2-5; D might be TRBD1 (6 bases). The CDR3 spans 14 residues. Per the germline V gene, CDR1 is MNHNY and CDR2 is SVGAGI (reference sequence). V was cut by 5 bases and J by 2 bases, with 12 bases left in between. The CDR3 sequence is CASSRVTGQETQYF. CDR3 in DNA: TGTGCCAGCAGTCGAGTGACAGGACAAGAGACCCAGTACTTC.

V usage is TRBV27 and J usage is TRBJ2-2; D is possibly TRBD2 (5 bases). Trimming cost V 0 bases and J 2 bases, with 13 bases left between them. Germline CDR1 and CDR2: MNHEY and SMNVEV (reference sequence). The CDR3 spans 17 residues. CDR3: CASSLSIGEFNTGELFF. CDR3 in DNA: TGTGCCAGCAGTTTATCGATCGGGGAATTCAACACCGGGGAGCTGTTTTTT.

CDR3 sequence reads: CASSGEGRPLSVNEQFF. The CDR3 DNA sequence: TGTGCCAGCAGTGGAGAGGGCCGGCCGCTCAGTGTCAATGAGCAGTTCTTC. The rearrangement uses TRBV6-1 and TRBJ2-1; tentative D call: TRBD2 (5 bases). The ends were cut back, 4 bases at V and 6 bases at J, with 22 bases in the middle. The CDR3 is 17 amino acids. CDR1 and CDR2 (germline): MNHNS, SASEGT.

The DNA of the CDR3 is TGCGCCAGCAGTGAAAGGGGACAGGGGGCGTACGAGCAGTACTTC. This codes for CASSERGQGAYEQYF. The chain joins TRBV10-1 to TRBJ2-7; 12 bases map to TRBD1. This CDR3 contains 15 residues. The trim removed 3 bases at V and 4 bases at J, leaving 4 bases unmatched. Looked up from germline, CDR1 is WNHNN and CDR2 is SYGVQD (reference sequence).

The chain is built from TRBV9 and TRBJ2-3; TRBD2 matches at 12 bases. J lost 3 bases, V lost 0 bases, and 2 bases had no gene match. The CDR3 has 16 amino acids. Per the germline V gene, CDR1 is SGDLS and CDR2 is YYNGEE. DNA of the CDR3: TGTGCCAGCAGCGTAGGACTAGCGGGGGTGACAGATACGCAGTATTTT. It encodes CASSVGLAGVTDTQYF.

As to this clone: Within the sample, other DNA sequences also encode this same CDR3. V and J are TRBV9 and TRBJ2-1; D call uncertain. V was shortened by 4 bases and J by 0 bases, with 14 bases between the two germline ends. The CDR3 spans 16 residues. Germline V gene data show CDR1 as SGDLS and CDR2 as YYNGEE. In DNA form, the CDR3 reads TGTGCCAGCAGCCCCGTCATAGGCGGCTCCTACAATGAGCAGTTCTTC. This encodes CASSPVIGGSYNEQFF.

This chain links TRBV28 with TRBJ1-5; perhaps TRBD1 as D (5 bases). CDR3 length equals 12 residues. Trimming took off 3 bases at V and 6 bases at J, with 6 bases between the two ends. CDR1 and CDR2 from the germline V gene are MDHEN and SYDVKM. The CDR3 reads CASSLGGQPQHF. CDR3 sequence (DNA): TGTGCCAGCAGTTTGGGGGGTCAGCCCCAGCATTTT.

The chain is built from TRBV7-2 and TRBJ2-7; tentative D call: TRBD2 (6 bases). Germline CDR1 and CDR2: SGHTA and FQGNSA. The V end was cut by 1 base, the J end by 0 bases, with 10 bases between. This CDR3 is 15 amino acids long. The CDR3 reads CASSLGTKSSYEQYF. The CDR3 DNA follows: TGTGCCAGCAGCTTAGGGACTAAGAGCTCCTACGAGCAGTACTTC.

V usage is TRBV10-3 and J usage is TRBJ1-5; D is undetermined. Germline V lookup: CDR1 ENHRY, CDR2 SYGVKD. Between the trimmed V and J ends, which lost 8 bases and 0 bases, there was a span of 8 bases. This CDR3 is 13 amino acids long. The CDR3 protein is CAIGLDSNQPQHF. As DNA, the CDR3 is TGTGCCATCGGACTCGATAGCAATCAGCCCCAGCATTTT.

V gene TRBV4-1 combines with J gene TRBJ1-4; D perhaps matches TRBD1 (5 bases). Germline V lookup: CDR1 MGHRA, CDR2 YSYEKL. The CDR3 runs 16 residues. V lost 3 bases and J 7 bases, leaving 18 bases between the germline ends. In nucleotides, the CDR3 is TGCGCCAGCAGCCAGATTATGACAGAGAAGGGTGAAAAACTGTTTTTT. Translating gives CASSQIMTEKGEKLFF.

The gene calls are TRBV6-5 and TRBJ2-1; D might be TRBD2 (6 bases). Germline CDR1 reads MNHEY; CDR2 reads SVGAGI. V dropped 6 bases and J dropped 9 bases, with 9 bases sitting between them. The CDR3 contains 11 residues. The CDR3 protein is CASSPGGEQFF. The CDR3 DNA reads TGTGCCAGCAGCCCCGGGGGTGAGCAGTTCTTC.